This TCR beta chain was captured in a study of blood T cell repertoires in COVID-19. The CDR3 length is 14 residues. The germline V gene encodes CDR1 SGHRS and CDR2 YFSETQ. J lost 8 bases, V lost 5 bases, and 10 bases had no gene match. Generated by immunoSEQ multiplex PCR, the TCRdb table keeps only in-frame clones and is missing some. The table lists about 260,000 clones, approximately 90% of them singletons. The chain employs TRBV5-1 and TRBJ1-2; 9 bases fit TRBD1. The source of this sequence is a man aged 40-49 years who had been exposed to COVID-19. Input material: PBMCs or T cells enriched from blood (not recorded which). CDR3 residues: CASRVQGQGLGYTF. CDR3 nucleotides: TGCGCCAGCAGGGTACAAGGACAGGGGCTCGGCTACACCTTC. Full variable domain (outside the CDR3, taken from reference TRBV5-1 and TRBJ1-2): KAGVTQTPRYLIKTRGQQVTLSCSPISGHRSVSWYQQTPGQGLQFLFEYFSETQRNKGNFPGRFSGRQFSNSRSEMNVSTLELGDSALYLCASRVQGQGLGYTFGSGTRLTVV.